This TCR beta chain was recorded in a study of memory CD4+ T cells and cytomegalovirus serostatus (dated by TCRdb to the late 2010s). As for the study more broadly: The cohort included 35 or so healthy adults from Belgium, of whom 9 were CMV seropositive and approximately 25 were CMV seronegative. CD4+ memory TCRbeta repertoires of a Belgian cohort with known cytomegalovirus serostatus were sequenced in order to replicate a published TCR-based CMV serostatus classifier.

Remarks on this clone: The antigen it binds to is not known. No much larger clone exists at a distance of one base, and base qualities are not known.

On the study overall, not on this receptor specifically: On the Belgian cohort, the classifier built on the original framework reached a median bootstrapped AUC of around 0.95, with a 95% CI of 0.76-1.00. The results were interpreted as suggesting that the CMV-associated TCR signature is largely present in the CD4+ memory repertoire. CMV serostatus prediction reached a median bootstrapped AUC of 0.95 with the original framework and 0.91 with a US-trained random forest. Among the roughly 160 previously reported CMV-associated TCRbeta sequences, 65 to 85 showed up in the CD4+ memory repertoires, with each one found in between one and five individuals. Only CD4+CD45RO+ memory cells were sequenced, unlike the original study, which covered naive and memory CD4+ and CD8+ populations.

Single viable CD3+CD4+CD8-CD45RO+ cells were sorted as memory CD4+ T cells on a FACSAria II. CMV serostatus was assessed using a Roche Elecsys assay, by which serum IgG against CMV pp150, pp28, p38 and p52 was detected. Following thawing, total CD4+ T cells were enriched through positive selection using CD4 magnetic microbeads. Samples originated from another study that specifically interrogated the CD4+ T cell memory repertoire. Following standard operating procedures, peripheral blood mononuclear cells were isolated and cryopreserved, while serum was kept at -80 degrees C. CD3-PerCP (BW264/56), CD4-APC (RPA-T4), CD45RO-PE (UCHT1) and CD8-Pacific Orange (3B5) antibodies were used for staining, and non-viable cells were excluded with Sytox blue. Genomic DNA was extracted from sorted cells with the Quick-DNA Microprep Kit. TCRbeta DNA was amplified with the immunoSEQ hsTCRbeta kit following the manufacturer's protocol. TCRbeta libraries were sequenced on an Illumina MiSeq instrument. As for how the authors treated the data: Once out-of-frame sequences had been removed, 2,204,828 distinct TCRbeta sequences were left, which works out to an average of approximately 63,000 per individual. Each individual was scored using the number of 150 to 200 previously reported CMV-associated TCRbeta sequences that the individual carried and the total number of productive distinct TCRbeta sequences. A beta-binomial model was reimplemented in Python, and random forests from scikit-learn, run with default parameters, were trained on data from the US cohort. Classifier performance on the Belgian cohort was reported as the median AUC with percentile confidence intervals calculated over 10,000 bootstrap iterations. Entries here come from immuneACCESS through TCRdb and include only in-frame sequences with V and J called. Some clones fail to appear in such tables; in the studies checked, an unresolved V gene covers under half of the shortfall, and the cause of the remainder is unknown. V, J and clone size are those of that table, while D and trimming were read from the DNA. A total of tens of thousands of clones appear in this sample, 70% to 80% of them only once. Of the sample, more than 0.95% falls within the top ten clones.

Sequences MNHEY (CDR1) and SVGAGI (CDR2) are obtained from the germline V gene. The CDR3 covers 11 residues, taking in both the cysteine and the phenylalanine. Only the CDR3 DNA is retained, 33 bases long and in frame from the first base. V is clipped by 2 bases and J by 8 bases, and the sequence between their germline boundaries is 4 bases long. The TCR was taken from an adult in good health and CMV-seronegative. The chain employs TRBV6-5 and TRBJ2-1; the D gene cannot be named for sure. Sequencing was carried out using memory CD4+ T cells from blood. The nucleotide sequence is TGTGCCAGCAGTTACGGATATGAGCAGTTCTTC. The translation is CASSYGYEQFF.